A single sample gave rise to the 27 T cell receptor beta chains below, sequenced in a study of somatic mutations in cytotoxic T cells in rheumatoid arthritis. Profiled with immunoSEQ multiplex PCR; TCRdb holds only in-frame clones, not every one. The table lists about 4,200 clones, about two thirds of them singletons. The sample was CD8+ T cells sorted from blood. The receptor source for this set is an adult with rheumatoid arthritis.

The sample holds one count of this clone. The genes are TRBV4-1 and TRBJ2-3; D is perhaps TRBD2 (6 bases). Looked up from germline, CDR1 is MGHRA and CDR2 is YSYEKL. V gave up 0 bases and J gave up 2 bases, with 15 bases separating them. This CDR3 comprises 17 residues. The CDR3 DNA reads TGCGCCAGCAGCCAAGAACCGGGACTCGAGTACACAGATACGCAGTATTTT. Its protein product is CASSQEPGLEYTDTQYF.

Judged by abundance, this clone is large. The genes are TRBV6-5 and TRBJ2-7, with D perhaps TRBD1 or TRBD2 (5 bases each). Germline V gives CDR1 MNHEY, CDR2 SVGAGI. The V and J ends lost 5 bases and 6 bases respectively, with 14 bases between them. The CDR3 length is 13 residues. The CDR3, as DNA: TGTGCCAGCAGTACGGGACCATGGGGCGAGCAGTACTTC. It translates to CASSTGPWGEQYF.

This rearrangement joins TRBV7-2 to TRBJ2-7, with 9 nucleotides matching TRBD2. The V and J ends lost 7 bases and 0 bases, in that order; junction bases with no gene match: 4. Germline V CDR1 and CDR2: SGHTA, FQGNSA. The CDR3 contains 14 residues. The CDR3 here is CASNIAGASYEQYF. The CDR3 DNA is TGTGCCAGCAACATAGCGGGGGCCTCCTACGAGCAGTACTTC.

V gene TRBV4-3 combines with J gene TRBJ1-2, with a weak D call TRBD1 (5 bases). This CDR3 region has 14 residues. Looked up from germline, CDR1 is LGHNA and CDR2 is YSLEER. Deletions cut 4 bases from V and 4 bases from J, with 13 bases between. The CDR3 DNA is TGCGCCAGCAGCCGGACGGCAGGGCCCTATGGCTACACCTTC. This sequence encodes CASSRTAGPYGYTF.

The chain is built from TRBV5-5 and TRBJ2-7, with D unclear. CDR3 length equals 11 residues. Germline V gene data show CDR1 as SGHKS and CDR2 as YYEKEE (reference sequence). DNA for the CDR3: TGTACAAGCAGCCTATTCCGGGAGCAGTACTTC. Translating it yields CTSSLFREQYF.

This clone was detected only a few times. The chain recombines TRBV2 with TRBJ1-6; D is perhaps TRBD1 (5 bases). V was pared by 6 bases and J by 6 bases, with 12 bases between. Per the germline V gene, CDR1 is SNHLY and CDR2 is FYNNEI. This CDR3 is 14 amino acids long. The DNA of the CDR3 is TGTGCCAGCAGCAGGGATCTAATTAATTCACCCCTCCACTTT. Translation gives CASSRDLINSPLHF.

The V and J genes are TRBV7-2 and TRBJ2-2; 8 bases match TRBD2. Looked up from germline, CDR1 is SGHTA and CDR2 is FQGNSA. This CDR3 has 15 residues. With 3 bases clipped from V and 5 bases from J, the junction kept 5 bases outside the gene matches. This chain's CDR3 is CASSLAGGVTGELFF. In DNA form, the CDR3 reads TGTGCCAGCAGCTTGGCCGGGGGGGTTACCGGGGAGCTGTTTTTT.

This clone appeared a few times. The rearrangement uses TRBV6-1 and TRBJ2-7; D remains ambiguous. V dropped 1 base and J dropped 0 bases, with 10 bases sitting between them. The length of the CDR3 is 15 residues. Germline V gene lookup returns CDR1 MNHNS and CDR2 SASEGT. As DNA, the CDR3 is TGTGCCAGCAGTGAAGAGGTAGCAGCCTCCTACGAGCAGTACTTC. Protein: CASSEEVAASYEQYF.

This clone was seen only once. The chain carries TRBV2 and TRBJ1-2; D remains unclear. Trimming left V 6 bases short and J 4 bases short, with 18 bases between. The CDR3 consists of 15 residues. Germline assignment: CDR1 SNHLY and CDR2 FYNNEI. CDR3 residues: CASSPSGMVGYGYTF. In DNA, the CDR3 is TGTGCCAGCAGCCCCTCGGGGATGGTAGGCTATGGCTACACCTTC.

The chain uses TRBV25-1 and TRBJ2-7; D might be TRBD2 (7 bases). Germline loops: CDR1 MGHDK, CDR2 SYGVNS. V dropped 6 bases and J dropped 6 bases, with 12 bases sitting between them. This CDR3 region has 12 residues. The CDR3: CASSLGGGEQYF. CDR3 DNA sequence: TGTGCCAGCAGCTTAGGGGGGGGCGAGCAGTACTTC.

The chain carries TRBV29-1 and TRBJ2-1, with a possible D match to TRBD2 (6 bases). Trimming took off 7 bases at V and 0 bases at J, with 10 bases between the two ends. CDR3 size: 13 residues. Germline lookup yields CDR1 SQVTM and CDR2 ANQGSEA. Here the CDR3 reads CSGGVSSYNEQFF. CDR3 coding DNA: TGCAGCGGGGGGGTGAGCTCCTACAATGAGCAGTTCTTC.

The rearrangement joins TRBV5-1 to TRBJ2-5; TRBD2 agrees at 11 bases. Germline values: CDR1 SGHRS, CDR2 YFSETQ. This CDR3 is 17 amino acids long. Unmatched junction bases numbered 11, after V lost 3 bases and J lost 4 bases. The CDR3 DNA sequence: TGCGCCAGCAGCTCATTTGGACCCCTAGCGGGGGGAGAGACCCAGTACTTC. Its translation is CASSSFGPLAGGETQYF.

The CDR3 bases are TGTGCCAGCAGTTTAGACAGAACTAACTATGGCTACACCTTC. Its protein product is CASSLDRTNYGYTF. The rearrangement links TRBV27 to TRBJ1-2; maybe TRBD1 (5 bases). The CDR3 is 14 amino acids. Trimming cost V 2 bases and J 0 bases, with 7 bases left between them. The germline CDR1 and CDR2 sequences are MNHEY and SMNVEV (reference sequence).

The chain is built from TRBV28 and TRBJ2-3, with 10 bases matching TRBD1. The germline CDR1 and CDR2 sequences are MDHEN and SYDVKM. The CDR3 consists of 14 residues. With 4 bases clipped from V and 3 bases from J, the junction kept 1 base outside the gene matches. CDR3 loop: CASSWDRGTDTQYF. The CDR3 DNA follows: TGTGCCAGCAGTTGGGACAGGGGAACAGATACGCAGTATTTT. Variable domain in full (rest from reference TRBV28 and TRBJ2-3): DVKVTQSSRYLVKRTGEKVFLECVQDMDHENMFWYRQDPGLGLRLIYFSYDVKMKEKGDIPEGYSVSREKKERFSLILESASTNQTSMYLCASSWDRGTDTQYFGPGTRLTVL.

The CDR3: CASSEAWGRNQPQHF. The CDR3 coding sequence is TGTGCCAGCAGTGAAGCTTGGGGTAGGAATCAGCCCCAGCATTTT. The rearrangement links TRBV2 to TRBJ1-5; no firm D call. The CDR3 covers 15 residues. Trimming stripped 0 bases from V and 4 bases from J, with 10 bases between. Germline CDR1 is SNHLY and CDR2 is FYNNEI.

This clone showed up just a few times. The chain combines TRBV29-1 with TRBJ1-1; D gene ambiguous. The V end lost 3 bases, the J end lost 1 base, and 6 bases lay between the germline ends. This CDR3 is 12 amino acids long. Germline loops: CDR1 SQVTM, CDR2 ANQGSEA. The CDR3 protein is CSVERRNTEAFF. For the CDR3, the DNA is TGCAGCGTTGAGCGGAGGAACACTGAAGCTTTCTTT.

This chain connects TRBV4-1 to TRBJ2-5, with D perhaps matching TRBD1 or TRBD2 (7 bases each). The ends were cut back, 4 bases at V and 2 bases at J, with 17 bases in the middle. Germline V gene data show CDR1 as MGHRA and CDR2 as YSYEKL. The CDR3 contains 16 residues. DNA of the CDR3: TGCGCCAGCAGCCGCAGGGGACAGCGGGAACAAGAGACCCAGTACTTC. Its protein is CASSRRGQREQETQYF.

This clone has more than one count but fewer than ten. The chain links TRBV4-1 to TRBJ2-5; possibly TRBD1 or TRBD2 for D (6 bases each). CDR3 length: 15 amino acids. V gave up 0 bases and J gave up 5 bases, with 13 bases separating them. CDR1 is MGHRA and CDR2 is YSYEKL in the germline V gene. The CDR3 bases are TGCGCCAGCAGCCAAGACCCGGGGGCCTGGGAGACCCAGTACTTC. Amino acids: CASSQDPGAWETQYF.

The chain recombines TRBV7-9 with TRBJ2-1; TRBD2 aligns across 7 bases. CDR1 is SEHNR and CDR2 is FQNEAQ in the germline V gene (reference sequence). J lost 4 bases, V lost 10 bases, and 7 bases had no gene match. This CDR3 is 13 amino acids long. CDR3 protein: CATERGGYNEQFF. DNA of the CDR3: TGTGCCACCGAGCGGGGAGGGTACAATGAGCAGTTCTTC. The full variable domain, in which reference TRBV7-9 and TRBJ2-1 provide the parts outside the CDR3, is DTGVSQNPRHKITKRGQNVTFRCDPISEHNRLYWYRQTLGQGPEFLTYFQNEAQLEKSRLLSDRFSAERPKGSFSTLEIQRTEQGDSAMYLCATERGGYNEQFFGPGTRLTVL.

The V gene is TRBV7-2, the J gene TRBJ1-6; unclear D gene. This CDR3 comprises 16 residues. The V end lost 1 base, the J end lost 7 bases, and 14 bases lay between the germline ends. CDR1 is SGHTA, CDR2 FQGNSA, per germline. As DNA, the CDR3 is TGTGCCAGCAGCTTAGTCCGGGCTAGGAGGAATTCACCCCTCCACTTT. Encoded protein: CASSLVRARRNSPLHF. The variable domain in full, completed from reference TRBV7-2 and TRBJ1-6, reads GAGVSQSPSNKVTEKGKDVELRCDPISGHTALYWYRQSLGQGLEFLIYFQGNSAPDKSGLPSDRFSAERTGGSVSTLTIQRTQQEDSAVYLCASSLVRARRNSPLHFGNGTRLTVT.

The CDR3 DNA is TGTGCCAGTAGTATTAGTAGTTGGGGGCCCGGGGAGCTGTTTTTT. It codes for CASSISSWGPGELFF. V and J are TRBV19 and TRBJ2-2; TRBD1 might be the D (6 bases). This CDR3 spans 15 amino acids. V was shortened by 3 bases and J by 6 bases, with 14 bases between the two germline ends. The germline gives CDR1 LNHDA, CDR2 SQIVND (reference sequence).

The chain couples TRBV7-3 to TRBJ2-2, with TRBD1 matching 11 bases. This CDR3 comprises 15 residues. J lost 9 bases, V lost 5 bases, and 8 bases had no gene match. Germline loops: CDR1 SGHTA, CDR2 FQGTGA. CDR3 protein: CASSRTGQGARELFF. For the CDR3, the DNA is TGTGCCAGCAGCCGCACCGGACAGGGGGCGCGGGAGCTGTTTTTT.

CDR3 protein: CASIPGLGRYNEQFF. CDR3 bases: TGTGCCAGCATTCCGGGACTAGGGCGGTACAATGAGCAGTTCTTC. The chain uses TRBV28 and TRBJ2-1, with 8 positions matching TRBD2. The CDR3 runs 15 residues. Germline CDR1 reads MDHEN; CDR2 reads SYDVKM. Trimming at V came to 7 bases and at J to 4 bases, leaving 9 bases not matched to a gene.

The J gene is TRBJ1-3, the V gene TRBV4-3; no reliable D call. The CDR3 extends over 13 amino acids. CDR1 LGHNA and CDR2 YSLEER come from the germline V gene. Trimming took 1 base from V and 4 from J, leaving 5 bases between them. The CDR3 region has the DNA TGCGCCAGCAGCCAAGGGGTCGGAAACACCATATATTTT. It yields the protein CASSQGVGNTIYF.

The DNA of the CDR3 is TGTGCCAGCAGCTTACCCCTACAGAGTTCCATGAACACTGAAGCTTTCTTT. Translated: CASSLPLQSSMNTEAFF. The chain links TRBV11-2 to TRBJ1-1; D is uncertain. Germline V gives CDR1 SGHAT, CDR2 FQNNGV. The CDR3 is made up of 17 amino acids. V lost 2 bases to trimming and J lost 0 bases, with 16 bases between them. The full variable domain, rest sourced from reference TRBV11-2 and TRBJ1-1, is EAGVAQSPRYKIIEKRQSVAFWCNPISGHATLYWYQQILGQGPKLLIQFQNNGVVDDSQLPKDRFSAERLKGVDSTLKIQPAKLEDSAVYLCASSLPLQSSMNTEAFFGQGTRLTVV.

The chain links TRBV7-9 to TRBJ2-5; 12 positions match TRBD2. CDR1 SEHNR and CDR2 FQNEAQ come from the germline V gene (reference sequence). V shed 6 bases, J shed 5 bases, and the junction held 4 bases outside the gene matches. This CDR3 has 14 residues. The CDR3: CASRRTSGGETQYF. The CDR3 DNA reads TGTGCCAGCAGAAGAACTAGCGGGGGGGAGACCCAGTACTTC.

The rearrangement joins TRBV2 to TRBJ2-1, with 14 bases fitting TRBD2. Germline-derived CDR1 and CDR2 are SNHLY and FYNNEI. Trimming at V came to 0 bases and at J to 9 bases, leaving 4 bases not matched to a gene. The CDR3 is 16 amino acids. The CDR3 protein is CASSEAVGTSGGEQFF. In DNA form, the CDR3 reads TGTGCCAGCAGTGAAGCGGTGGGGACTAGCGGGGGTGAGCAGTTCTTC. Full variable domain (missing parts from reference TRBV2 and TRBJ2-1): EPEVTQTPSHQVTQMGQEVILRCVPISNHLYFYWYRQILGQKVEFLVSFYNNEISEKSEIFDDQFSVERPDGSNFTLKIRSTKLEDSAMYFCASSEAVGTSGGEQFFGPGTRLTVL.